The T cell receptor (beta chain) described here comes from a study of vaccination effects on CD4 cells after COVID-19. Unmatched junction bases numbered 6, after V lost 5 bases and J lost 4 bases. Germline CDR1 is MNHEY and CDR2 is SVGEGT. CDR3 size: 14 residues. TCRdb's copy holds only in-frame clones and misses some; the assay was immunoSEQ multiplex PCR. The sample lists tens of thousands of clones, around 75% seen once, with about 32% in the top ten. Before sequencing, viral peptide pools were used by the ViraFEST assay to expand antigen-specific CD4+ T cells. Scientists isolated CD4+ T cells after a roughly nine-day culture period ended. Nucleocapsid antibody tests were negative, and the vaccine recipients had no prior SARS-CoV-2 infection. Approximately 2 million PBMC per well received 7.5 to 10 IU/ml IL-2 and roughly 10 ug/ml peptides in culture. In regard to this clone: Antigen: not known.

The V call is TRBV6-2 or TRBV6-3, the J call TRBJ2-7, with TRBD1 identical over 9 bases. The TCR originated in a human donor who received a COVID-19 vaccine. The sample in question was CD4+ T cells from PBMCs cultured with SARS-CoV-2 spike peptides, obtained before COVID-19 vaccination. In DNA, the CDR3 is TGTGCCAGCAGTCGTTTGGGACAGGGATACGAGCAGTACTTC. This codes for CASSRLGQGYEQYF.